Below are 18 T cell receptor beta chains sequenced from a single sample in a study of blood T cell repertoires in COVID-19. Data came from immunoSEQ multiplex PCR; TCRdb stores just in-frame clones and leaves some out. The sample includes fewer than 120,000 clones, about 75% of them seen just once. Sequencing was done on a sample of peripheral blood. These receptors were taken from a woman older than 75 with active or convalescent COVID-19.

V and J are TRBV19 and TRBJ2-2; 7 nucleotides align to TRBD1. CDR3 length equals 16 residues. Germline loops: CDR1 LNHDA, CDR2 SQIVND (reference sequence). With 1 base clipped from V and 8 bases from J, the junction kept 10 bases outside the gene matches. The CDR3 sequence: CASSIGGTGAEGELFF. Written as DNA, the CDR3 is TGTGCCAGTAGTATAGGGGGCACAGGGGCTGAGGGGGAGCTGTTTTTT.

The CDR3 protein is CASRDFPQAIEQFF. CDR3 DNA: TGTGCCAGCAGGGACTTCCCGCAGGCAATAGAGCAGTTCTTC. The V gene is TRBV2, the J gene TRBJ2-1; D perhaps matches TRBD2 (5 bases). CDR3 size: 14 residues. Germline V lookup: CDR1 SNHLY, CDR2 FYNNEI. V was clipped by 6 bases and J by 10 bases, with 19 bases between them.

This clone is a singleton in its sample. The gene calls are TRBV19 and TRBJ1-5; no reliable D call. CDR3 length: 17 amino acids. V lost 3 bases, J lost 10 bases, and 25 bases lay in between. Germline-derived CDR1 and CDR2 are LNHDA and SQIVND (reference sequence). In DNA, the CDR3 is TGTGCCAGTAGTATCGGGTTTGGGTACATAAACGACGCCCCCCAGCATTTT. Translated: CASSIGFGYINDAPQHF.

This chain uses TRBV11-2 with TRBJ2-7; maybe TRBD2 (5 bases). The CDR3 has 12 amino acids. CDR1 SGHAT and CDR2 FQNNGV come from the germline V gene. V lost 1 base and J 11 bases, leaving 12 bases between the germline ends. The CDR3 DNA follows: TGTGCCAGCAGCTTAGTGGTCACGGAGGAGTACTTC. Protein sequence: CASSLVVTEEYF.

The chain links TRBV20-1 to TRBJ1-1, with unresolved D. Per germline, CDR1 DFQATT and CDR2 SNEGSKA (reference sequence). V was clipped by 8 bases and J by 0 bases, with 7 bases between them. The CDR3 loop spans 11 amino acids. CDR3 amino acids: CSLVMNTEAFF. The DNA of the CDR3 is TGCAGTCTAGTTATGAACACTGAAGCTTTCTTT.

The genes are TRBV15 and TRBJ2-1; TRBD2 matches at 12 bases. In germline, CDR1 is LNHNV, CDR2 YYDKDF (reference sequence). The CDR3 contains 13 residues. The J segment lost 8 bases and the V segment lost 9 bases, leaving 5 bases of the junction unmatched. The CDR3 DNA sequence: TGTGCCACGACTAGCGGGAGTGTCTATGAGCAGTTCTTC. It specifies CATTSGSVYEQFF.

The rearrangement uses TRBV15 and TRBJ2-6; D perhaps matches TRBD2 (6 bases). The CDR3 runs 15 residues. V was clipped by 7 bases and J by 0 bases, with 10 bases between them. The germline V gene encodes CDR1 LNHNV and CDR2 YYDKDF (reference sequence). CDR3 in DNA: TGTGCCACCAACCCCGGGGGCTCTGGGGCCAACGTCCTGACTTTC. Translation gives CATNPGGSGANVLTF.

The V call is TRBV24-1, the J call TRBJ2-5; a weak D match, TRBD2 (7 bases). Trimming pared 1 base from V and 4 bases from J, leaving 12 bases between. Germline assignment: CDR1 KGHDR and CDR2 SFDVKD. The length of the CDR3 is 15 residues. CDR3 sequence (DNA): TGTGCCACCAGTGATTTACGGGGGGCAGGAGAGACCCAGTACTTC. Translating gives CATSDLRGAGETQYF.

V and J are TRBV2 and TRBJ2-1; D is undetermined. V was shortened by 7 bases and J by 6 bases, with 7 bases between the two germline ends. This CDR3 has 11 amino acids. Germline V CDR1 and CDR2: SNHLY, FYNNEI. Here the CDR3 DNA reads TGTGCCAGCAATCCCCGCAATGAGCAGTTCTTC. This sequence encodes CASNPRNEQFF.

CDR3 loop: CASSLDRGGGGNTIYF. CDR3 bases: TGTGCCAGCAGCTTAGATCGTGGGGGCGGTGGAAACACCATATATTTT. The chain is built from TRBV7-2 and TRBJ1-3; maybe TRBD1 (6 bases). CDR3 length: 16 residues. Germline CDR1 and CDR2: SGHTA and FQGNSA. V was trimmed by 1 base and J by 3 bases, leaving 13 bases between them.

V and J are TRBV18 and TRBJ2-3; 8 bases match TRBD2. With V trimmed by 3 bases and J by 4 bases, 9 bases remained unmatched. The CDR3 spans 16 residues. CDR1 KGHSH and CDR2 LQKENI come from the germline V gene. The CDR3 here is CASSPYSSGSSDTQYF. CDR3 in DNA: TGTGCCAGCTCACCGTACTCCAGCGGGAGTTCAGATACGCAGTATTTT.

The rearrangement joins TRBV5-1 to TRBJ1-1, with D perhaps matching TRBD1 (6 bases). With 0 bases removed from V and 5 bases from J, the gap between germline ends came to 17 bases. Per germline, CDR1 SGHRS and CDR2 YFSETQ. CDR3 length equals 16 residues. CDR3 region: CASSLGAGGASTEAFF. CDR3 DNA sequence: TGCGCCAGCAGCTTGGGTGCGGGGGGCGCAAGTACTGAAGCTTTCTTT.

This clone came up once. Its ends do not fully match the called genes, so a read error is possible. J is TRBJ2-1 and V is TRBV10-3; 10 nucleotides line up with TRBD2. The CDR3 is made up of 14 amino acids. Germline V gives CDR1 ENHRY, CDR2 SYGVKD. CDR3: CAITEREGRNEQFF. CDR3 bases: TGTGCCATCACTGAGCGGGAGGGCCGTAATGAGCAGTTCTTC.

This chain links TRBV27 with TRBJ2-1; 13 nucleotides align to TRBD2. Unmatched junction bases numbered 11, after V lost 3 bases and J lost 9 bases. The CDR3 extends over 17 amino acids. Germline loops: CDR1 MNHEY, CDR2 SMNVEV (reference sequence). CDR3 region: CASSFSSPGLAGREQFF. As DNA, the CDR3 is TGTGCCAGCAGTTTTTCTTCGCCGGGACTAGCGGGGCGTGAGCAGTTCTTC.

This chain joins TRBV6-6 and TRBJ1-2; no reliable D call. This CDR3 comprises 15 residues. V was cut by 2 bases and J by 8 bases, with 18 bases left in between. Germline CDR1 is MNHNY and CDR2 is SVGAGI (reference sequence). CDR3 protein: CASSYGVHEGDGYTF. Written as DNA, the CDR3 is TGTGCCAGCAGTTACGGGGTCCACGAGGGAGACGGCTACACCTTC.

The chain employs TRBV11-1 and TRBJ2-5, with D perhaps matching TRBD2 (6 bases). Germline CDR1 and CDR2: SGHAT and FQDESV (reference sequence). V lost 1 base to trimming and J lost 4 bases, with 10 bases between them. This CDR3 comprises 14 residues. CDR3 loop: CASSLGRARETQYF. CDR3 nucleotides: TGTGCCAGCAGCTTAGGGAGGGCGAGAGAGACCCAGTACTTC. Drawing the rest from reference TRBV11-1 and TRBJ2-5, the complete variable domain is EAEVAQSPRYKITEKSQAVAFWCDPISGHATLYWYRQILGQGPELLVQFQDESVVDDSQLPKDRFSAERLKGVDSTLKIQPAELGDSAMYLCASSLGRARETQYFGPGTRLLVL.

The chain is built from TRBV5-8 and TRBJ2-3; 14 nucleotides align to TRBD2. Germline CDR1 is SGHTS and CDR2 is YDEGEE. This CDR3 spans 17 amino acids. The trim removed 0 bases at V and 5 bases at J, leaving 5 bases unmatched. The CDR3 here is CASSLGLAGGPQDTQYF. In DNA form, the CDR3 reads TGTGCCAGCAGCTTGGGACTAGCGGGAGGGCCTCAAGATACGCAGTATTTT.

The chain combines TRBV29-1 with TRBJ2-3; 8 positions match TRBD2. CDR1 is SQVTM, CDR2 ANQGSEA, per germline. The CDR3 spans 15 residues. Trimming took 0 bases from V and 1 from J; bases not matched to a gene: 3. The CDR3 region has the DNA TGCAGCGTTGAAGAATGGGGACTAGGCACAGATACGCAGTATTTT. Amino acids: CSVEEWGLGTDTQYF.